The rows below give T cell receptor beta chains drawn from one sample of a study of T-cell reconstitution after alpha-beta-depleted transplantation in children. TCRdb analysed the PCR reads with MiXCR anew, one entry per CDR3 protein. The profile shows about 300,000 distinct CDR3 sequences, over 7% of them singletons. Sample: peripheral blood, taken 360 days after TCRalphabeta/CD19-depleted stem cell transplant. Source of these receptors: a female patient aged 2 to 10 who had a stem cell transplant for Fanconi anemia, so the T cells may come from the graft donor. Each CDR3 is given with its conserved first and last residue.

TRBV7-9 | CASSFRSRSTYNEQFF
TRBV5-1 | CASSLEDFTDTQYF
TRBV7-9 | CASSFGRDTQYF
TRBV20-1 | CSALVDGQLYEQYF
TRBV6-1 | CASSPREAGQETQYF
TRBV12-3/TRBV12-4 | CASSRSGGAGEQYF
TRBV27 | CASSPGGSYEQYF
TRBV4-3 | CASSQGEWVGETQYF
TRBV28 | CASSLPGTALSNQPQHF
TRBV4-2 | CASSQARVTEAFF
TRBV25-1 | CASSEEEGGTGELFF
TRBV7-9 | CASSLARSGKNYGYTF
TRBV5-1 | CASSLGSGGPREQFF
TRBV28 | CASRRQVANEKLFF
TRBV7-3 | CASSLTAGSGTEAFF
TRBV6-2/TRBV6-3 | CASSYSRSGLAGALAYEQYF
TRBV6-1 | CASSGQLYSGNTIYF
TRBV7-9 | CASSLGRGRVEKLFF
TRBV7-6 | CASSPLAGSTQYF
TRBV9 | CASSVVPGASGGYTF
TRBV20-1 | CSAPTGVNEKLFF
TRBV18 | CASSPDFFNEQFF
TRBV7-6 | CASSLGLAGSLPWNEQFF
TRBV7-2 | CASSHSGLAGESGANVLTF
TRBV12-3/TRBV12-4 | CASSLSESTDTQYF
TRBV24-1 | CATSDLREQYF
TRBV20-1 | CSARRSEAESEAFF
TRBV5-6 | CASSSGFPYNEQFF
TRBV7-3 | CASSLMGGMEQYF
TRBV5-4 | CASREVGGYGYTF
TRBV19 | CASSIDRYGEPQHF
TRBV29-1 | CSVKWDSSYEQYF
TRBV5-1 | CASDTGAREKLFF
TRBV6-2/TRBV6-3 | CASTDVGNTEAFF
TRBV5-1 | CASSQDRANYGYTF